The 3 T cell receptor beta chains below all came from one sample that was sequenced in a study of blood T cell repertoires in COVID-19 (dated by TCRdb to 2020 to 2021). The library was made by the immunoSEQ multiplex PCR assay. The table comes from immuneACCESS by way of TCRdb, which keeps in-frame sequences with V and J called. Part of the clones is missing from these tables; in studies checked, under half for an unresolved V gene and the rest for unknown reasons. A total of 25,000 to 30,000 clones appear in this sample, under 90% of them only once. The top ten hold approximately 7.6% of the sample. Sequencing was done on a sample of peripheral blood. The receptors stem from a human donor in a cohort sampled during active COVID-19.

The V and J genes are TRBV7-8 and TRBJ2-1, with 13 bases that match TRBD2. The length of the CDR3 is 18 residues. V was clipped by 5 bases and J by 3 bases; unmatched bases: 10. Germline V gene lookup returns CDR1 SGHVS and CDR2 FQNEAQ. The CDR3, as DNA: TGTGCCAGCAGCCTCACCCTTACTAGCGGGGGGGACTACAATGAGCAGTTCTTC. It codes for CASSLTLTSGGDYNEQFF.

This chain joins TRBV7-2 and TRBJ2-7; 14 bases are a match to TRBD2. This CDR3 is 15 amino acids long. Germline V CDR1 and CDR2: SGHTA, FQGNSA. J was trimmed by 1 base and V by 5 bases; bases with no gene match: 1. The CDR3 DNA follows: TGTGCCAGCAGCCGGACTAGCGGGGGGTCCTACGAGCAGTACTTC. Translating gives CASSRTSGGSYEQYF.

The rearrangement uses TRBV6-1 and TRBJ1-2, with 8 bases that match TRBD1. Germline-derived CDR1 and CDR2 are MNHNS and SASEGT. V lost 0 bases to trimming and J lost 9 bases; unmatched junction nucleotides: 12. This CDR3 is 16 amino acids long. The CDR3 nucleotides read TGTGCCAGCAGTGAAGCCGGACAGGGAAGGCTTTATAGCTACACCTTC. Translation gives CASSEAGQGRLYSYTF.